Below are 25 T cell receptor beta chains sequenced from a single sample in a study of blood T cell repertoires in COVID-19. Assay: immunoSEQ multiplex PCR; the TCRdb copy retains only in-frame clones and omits some. The table includes around 120,000 clones, 90% detected once. Sequencing used peripheral blood. These receptors were collected from a human donor with active COVID-19. The donor label of this sample is uncertain.

V gene TRBV14 combines with J gene TRBJ2-7; perhaps TRBD1 as D (6 bases). The CDR3 spans 16 residues. The germline gives CDR1 SGHDN, CDR2 FVKESK. Trimming removed 1 base from V and 0 bases from J, with 13 bases in between. The CDR3: CASSQGGLRSSYEQYF. Here the CDR3 DNA reads TGTGCCAGCAGCCAAGGGGGGCTTAGGAGCTCCTACGAGCAGTACTTC.

The CDR3 reads CASSTGTGWAEAFF. DNA of the CDR3: TGCGCCAGCAGCACCGGGACAGGGTGGGCTGAAGCTTTCTTT. The chain uses TRBV5-1 and TRBJ1-1; 9 nucleotides line up with TRBD1. The V gene's germline CDR1 is SGHRS and CDR2 YFSETQ. This CDR3 has 14 amino acids. With 4 bases clipped from V and 6 bases from J, the junction kept 7 bases outside the gene matches.

The rearrangement uses TRBV7-8 and TRBJ2-1; D gene ambiguous. CDR3 length equals 15 residues. The germline V gene has CDR1 SGHVS and CDR2 FQNEAQ. Deletions cut 1 base from V and 0 bases from J, with 7 bases between. Here the CDR3 DNA reads TGTGCCAGCAGCTTAGTCGATAGCTCCTACAATGAGCAGTTCTTC. Translating gives CASSLVDSSYNEQFF. Looking up the rest from reference TRBV7-8 and TRBJ2-1 gives the full variable domain: GAGVSQSPRYKVAKRGQDVALRCDPISGHVSLFWYQQALGQGPEFLTYFQNEAQLDKSGLPSDRFFAERPEGSVSTLKIQRTQQEDSAVYLCASSLVDSSYNEQFFGPGTRLTVL.

The chain has TRBV6-5 and TRBJ1-2; unclear D gene. The CDR3 contains 15 residues. Germline CDR1 reads MNHEY; CDR2 reads SVGAGI. V was cut by 0 bases and J by 2 bases, with 10 bases left in between. The chain's CDR3 is CASSYSTGINYGYTF. The CDR3, as DNA: TGTGCCAGCAGTTACTCGACCGGGATCAACTATGGCTACACCTTC.

The V and J genes are TRBV7-2 and TRBJ2-7; D is perhaps TRBD2 (6 bases). The CDR3 runs to 11 residues. The V and J ends lost 4 bases and 5 bases respectively, with 6 bases between them. Per germline, CDR1 SGHTA and CDR2 FQGNSA. The CDR3 DNA is TGTGCCAGCAGCTCGGGGGACGAGCAGTACTTC. It encodes CASSSGDEQYF.

The chain employs TRBV30 and TRBJ1-2; D unresolved. Germline-derived CDR1 and CDR2 are GTSNPN and SVGIG (reference sequence). Trimming shortened V by 0 bases and J by 7 bases, and 18 bases separated the two germline ends. This CDR3 comprises 15 residues. CDR3 residues: CAWSVNHPGMGGYTF. The CDR3, as DNA: TGTGCCTGGAGTGTAAACCACCCGGGAATGGGTGGCTACACCTTC. Supplemented by reference TRBV30 and TRBJ1-2, the full variable domain reads SQTIHQWPATLVQPVGSPLSLECTVEGTSNPNLYWYRQAAGRGLQLLFYSVGIGQISSEVPQNLSASRPQDRQFILSSKKLLLSDSGFYLCAWSVNHPGMGGYTFGSGTRLTVV.

The chain links TRBV19 to TRBJ1-1; D not resolved. The V gene lost 5 bases and the J gene lost 1 base, with 17 bases spanning the gap. The CDR3 is 16 amino acids. The germline V gene has CDR1 LNHDA and CDR2 SQIVND (reference sequence). CDR3 sequence: CASSPDYWEKNTEAFF. In DNA form, the CDR3 reads TGTGCCAGTAGTCCCGATTATTGGGAGAAGAACACTGAAGCTTTCTTT.

The chain combines TRBV3-1 (or the pseudogene TRBV3-2) with TRBJ1-5; TRBD1 aligns across 9 bases. V dropped 3 bases and J dropped 1; count of bases not matched to a gene: 10. Germline CDR1 and CDR2: LGHDT and YNNKEL (reference sequence). The CDR3 sequence is 18 residues long. The CDR3 region has the DNA TGTGCCAGCAGCCACCGGGACAGGGTTTTCCCAAGCAATCAGCCCCAGCATTTT. Translating it yields CASSHRDRVFPSNQPQHF.

This clone was found once. This chain uses TRBV7-2 with TRBJ2-7, with a tentative D call TRBD2 (5 bases). Trimming pared 4 bases from V and 6 bases from J, leaving 13 bases between. This CDR3 comprises 13 residues. Germline V gives CDR1 SGHTA, CDR2 FQGNSA. This chain's CDR3 is CASSSPPGFEQYF. The CDR3 DNA reads as TGTGCCAGCAGCTCCCCTCCGGGGTTCGAGCAGTACTTC.

The J gene is TRBJ1-4, the V gene TRBV20-1; D remains unclear. Trimming took 3 bases from V and 5 from J, leaving 16 bases between them. CDR1 DFQATT and CDR2 SNEGSKA come from the germline V gene (reference sequence). This CDR3 has 15 residues. CDR3: CSASPPTAMNEKLFF. The CDR3 DNA follows: TGCAGTGCTAGTCCCCCTACAGCCATGAATGAAAAACTGTTTTTT.

Turning to this clone: Other DNA sequences in this sample translate to the same CDR3. V gene TRBV5-4 combines with J gene TRBJ2-3, with a weak D call TRBD2 (6 bases). Germline loops: CDR1 SGHNT, CDR2 YYREEE (reference sequence). The CDR3 is made up of 14 amino acids. Trimming cost V 2 bases and J 1 base, with 8 bases left between them. CDR3: CASSLPGGTDTQYF. In nucleotides, the CDR3 is TGTGCCAGCAGCTTACCGGGGGGCACAGATACGCAGTATTTT.

The chain has TRBV5-1 and TRBJ2-7; a possible D gene is TRBD1 (6 bases). The germline V gene has CDR1 SGHRS and CDR2 YFSETQ. The CDR3 covers 12 residues. V was trimmed by 3 bases and J by 3 bases, leaving 7 bases between them. CDR3 sequence reads: CASSSGDYEQYF. CDR3 nucleotide sequence: TGCGCCAGCAGCTCAGGGGACTACGAGCAGTACTTC.

The CDR3 DNA sequence: TGTGCCAGCAGTACGCAGGGGGCGAGGGAGCAGTACTTC. It encodes CASSTQGAREQYF. The rearrangement uses TRBV25-1 and TRBJ2-7; 8 bases match TRBD1. Per germline, CDR1 MGHDK and CDR2 SYGVNS. CDR3 length: 13 residues. J lost 7 bases, V lost 5 bases, and 7 bases had no gene match.

This clone was detected once. The CDR3 spells CASSVAPGGRYNEQFF. The CDR3 nucleotides are TGTGCCAGCAGCGTAGCGCCGGGGGGCCGGTACAATGAGCAGTTCTTC. The chain is built from TRBV9 and TRBJ2-1; D might be TRBD2 (7 bases). Germline assignment: CDR1 SGDLS and CDR2 YYNGEE. The germline V and J ends were trimmed by 0 bases and 4 bases, with 14 bases remaining between them. The CDR3 extends over 16 amino acids.

The J gene is TRBJ2-7, the V gene TRBV3-1 (or the pseudogene TRBV3-2); D is possibly TRBD1 (6 bases). Germline assignment: CDR1 LGHDT and CDR2 YNNKEL (reference sequence). V was clipped by 5 bases and J by 5 bases, with 16 bases between them. The CDR3 runs to 14 residues. CDR3 bases: TGTGCCAGCAGCTCGGGCAGGGGTGTAAACGAGCAGTACTTC. This encodes CASSSGRGVNEQYF.

J is TRBJ1-4 and V is TRBV2; a weak D match, TRBD1 (6 bases). The CDR3 length is 16 residues. Germline CDR1 is SNHLY and CDR2 is FYNNEI. Trimming took 6 bases from V and 2 from J, leaving 16 bases between them. Here the CDR3 reads CASRSLRGGTNEKLFF. The CDR3 bases are TGTGCCAGCAGATCCCTAAGGGGGGGCACTAATGAAAAACTGTTTTTT.

The chain has TRBV18 and TRBJ1-4; 12 nucleotides align to TRBD1. CDR3 length equals 14 residues. The trim removed 4 bases at V and 8 bases at J, leaving 2 bases unmatched. Germline V gene sequence: CDR1 KGHSH, CDR2 LQKENI. Written as DNA, the CDR3 is TGTGCCAGCTCACGGGACAGGGGGCAGGAAAAACTGTTTTTT. Protein: CASSRDRGQEKLFF. Drawing the rest from reference TRBV18 and TRBJ1-4, the complete variable domain is NAGVMQNPRHLVRRRGQEARLRCSPMKGHSHVYWYRQLPEEGLKFMVYLQKENIIDESGMPKERFSAEFPKEGPSILRIQQVVRGDSAAYFCASSRDRGQEKLFFGSGTQLSVL.

V is TRBV5-1 and J is TRBJ2-7, with a tentative D call TRBD1 (6 bases). This CDR3 is built from 14 residues. Trimming removed 4 bases from V and 1 base from J, with 12 bases in between. Per the germline V gene, CDR1 is SGHRS and CDR2 is YFSETQ. The CDR3 region has the DNA TGCGCCAGCAGCCAAACAGGGTATTCCTACGAGCAGTACTTC. The encoded protein is CASSQTGYSYEQYF. The complete variable domain, with remaining parts taken from reference TRBV5-1 and TRBJ2-7, reads KAGVTQTPRYLIKTRGQQVTLSCSPISGHRSVSWYQQTPGQGLQFLFEYFSETQRNKGNFPGRFSGRQFSNSRSEMNVSTLELGDSALYLCASSQTGYSYEQYFGPGTRLTVT.

Here the CDR3 DNA reads TGCGCCAGCAGTGAGGGTGGGGGGTCCGTATCCTACGAGCAGTACTTC. This sequence encodes CASSEGGGSVSYEQYF. The chain has TRBV10-1 and TRBJ2-7, with a tentative D call TRBD2 (6 bases). CDR1 WNHNN and CDR2 SYGVQD come from the germline V gene (reference sequence). V lost 2 bases to trimming and J lost 1 base, with 15 bases between them. This CDR3 region has 16 residues.

The rearrangement joins TRBV5-6 to TRBJ1-6; possibly TRBD1 for D (6 bases). The germline V gene has CDR1 SGHDT and CDR2 YYEEEE. V lost 5 bases and J lost 6, with 18 bases in between. The CDR3 is 16 amino acids. The CDR3 DNA is TGTGCCAGCAGTCCCCAGGGGACTATACCTAATTCACCCCTCCACTTT. It codes for CASSPQGTIPNSPLHF.

The CDR3 loop is CASSQEWDTNLRYGYTF. The CDR3, as DNA: TGCGCCAGCAGCCAAGAATGGGACACGAACCTTCGTTATGGCTACACCTTC. The chain recombines TRBV4-1 with TRBJ1-2; weak D call: TRBD1 (6 bases). The CDR3 spans 17 residues. In germline, CDR1 is MGHRA, CDR2 YSYEKL. V shed 0 bases and J shed 5 bases, with 19 bases lying between them.

The chain carries TRBV19 and TRBJ2-7; TRBD1 might be the D (6 bases). This CDR3 comprises 14 residues. With 3 bases removed from V and 5 bases from J, the gap between germline ends came to 14 bases. Germline lookup yields CDR1 LNHDA and CDR2 SQIVND (reference sequence). This chain's CDR3 is CASSIRQAGDEQYF. DNA for the CDR3: TGTGCCAGTAGTATCCGACAGGCAGGCGACGAGCAGTACTTC.

This chain uses TRBV5-1 with TRBJ1-3; no clear D gene. Trimming stripped 2 bases from V and 0 bases from J, with 6 bases between. Germline CDR1 and CDR2: SGHRS and YFSETQ. This CDR3 comprises 14 residues. The CDR3 sequence: CASSFGPSGNTIYF. In DNA form, the CDR3 reads TGCGCCAGCAGCTTTGGCCCCTCTGGAAACACCATATATTTT.

The sample holds a few counts of this clone. This chain joins TRBV7-2 and TRBJ1-6, with D hard to call. V was shortened by 2 bases and J by 7 bases, with 3 bases between the two germline ends. The length of the CDR3 is 12 residues. Per the germline V gene, CDR1 is SGHTA and CDR2 is FQGNSA. Here the CDR3 DNA reads TGTGCCAGCAGCTTACCGAATTCACCCCTCCACTTT. Protein: CASSLPNSPLHF.

The genes are TRBV20-1 and TRBJ1-1; tentatively, D is TRBD1 (5 bases). The CDR3 runs 11 residues. The V gene's germline CDR1 is DFQATT and CDR2 SNEGSKA (reference sequence). Deletions cut 7 bases from V and 5 bases from J, with 11 bases between. The CDR3 nucleotides read TGCAGTGTTTGGAGGGGAACTGAAGCTTTCTTT. As protein: CSVWRGTEAFF.